This T cell receptor beta chain was sequenced in a study of human T cells and chemical hapten exposure. This CDR3 is built from 13 residues. Deletions cut 6 bases from V and 3 bases from J, with 12 bases between. Per the germline V gene, CDR1 is SGHTA and CDR2 is FQGNSA. The sample holds a few counts of this clonotype. Time point of the sample: patch test 1, 2 weeks after DPC sensitization. Treatment indicated: therapeutic diphenylcyclopropenone sensitization with weekly scalp DPC. TCRdb ran MiXCR on the RACE reads and lists one entry per CDR3 protein. Of tens of thousands of distinct CDR3 sequences in the sample, approximately 8% were seen once.

The source material was whole blood, sampled in connection with sensitization to the hapten diphenylcyclopropenone (DPC). The J gene is TRBJ2-7, the V gene TRBV7-2; unclear D gene. This receptor was taken from a woman aged 25-40 years with alopecia areata. Some clones in this sample may be carry-over from other donors' samples. The CDR3 DNA is TGTGCCAGCAGTCTCGGATACCTCTACGAGCAGTACTTC. Its translation: CASSLGYLYEQYF. The full variable domain, in which reference TRBV7-2 and TRBJ2-7 provide the parts outside the CDR3, is GAGVSQSPSNKVTEKGKDVELRCDPISGHTALYWYRQSLGQGLEFLIYFQGNSAPDKSGLPSDRFSAERTGGSVSTLTIQRTQQEDSAVYLCASSLGYLYEQYFGPGTRLTVT.